This TCR beta chain was documented in a study of shared clonotypes between healthy human individuals. About the study: Plates per donor: three CD4 naive, three CD4 memory, two CD8 naive, one CD8 memory.

In the study's own analysis: There were no quality scores in the junction-only immunoSEQ sequences, so filtering differed. The repertoire was sequenced with immunoSEQ multiplex PCR; TCRdb's copy has only in-frame clones and lacks some. D and trimming come from the DNA, and the V and J calls and clone size come from that table. The profile shows around 2.5 million clones, approximately 93% of them singletons. V was pared by 5 bases and J by 6 bases, with 13 bases of the junction left unmatched. CDR1 is LNHDA and CDR2 is SQIVND in the germline V gene (reference sequence). This CDR3 region has 17 residues. Only Caucasian adults living in Nashville, Tennessee served as donors.

The chain uses TRBV19 and TRBJ1-5, with 10 bases fitting TRBD1. The source of this sequence is a man between 18 and 35 years old in good health. Some clones in this sample may be carry-over from other donors' samples. The sample was naive CD4+ T cells from PBMCs. The subset is: CD45RA+ positively selected. The CDR3 is CASSLRASTGGGQPQHF. The CDR3 nucleotides are TGTGCCAGTAGTCTGAGGGCTTCGACAGGGGGCGGTCAGCCCCAGCATTTT.